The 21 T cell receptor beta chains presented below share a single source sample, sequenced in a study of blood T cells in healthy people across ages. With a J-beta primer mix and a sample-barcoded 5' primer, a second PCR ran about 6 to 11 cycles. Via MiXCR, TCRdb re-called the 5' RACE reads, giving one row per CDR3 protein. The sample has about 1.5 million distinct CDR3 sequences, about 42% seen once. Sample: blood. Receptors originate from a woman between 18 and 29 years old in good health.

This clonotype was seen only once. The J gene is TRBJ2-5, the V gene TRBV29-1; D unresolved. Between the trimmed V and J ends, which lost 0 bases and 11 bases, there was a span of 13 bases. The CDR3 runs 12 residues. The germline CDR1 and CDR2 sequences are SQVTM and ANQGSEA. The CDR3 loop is CSVEDLAAEQYF. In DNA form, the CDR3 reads TGCAGCGTTGAAGATTTGGCCGCTGAGCAGTACTTC.

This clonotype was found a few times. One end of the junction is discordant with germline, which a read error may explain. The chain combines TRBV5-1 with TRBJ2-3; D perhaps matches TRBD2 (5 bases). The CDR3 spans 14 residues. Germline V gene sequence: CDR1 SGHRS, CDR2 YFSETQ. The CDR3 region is CASSLGAVADTQYF. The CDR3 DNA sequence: TGCGCTAGCAGCTTGGGAGCAGTCGCAGATACGCAGTATTTT.

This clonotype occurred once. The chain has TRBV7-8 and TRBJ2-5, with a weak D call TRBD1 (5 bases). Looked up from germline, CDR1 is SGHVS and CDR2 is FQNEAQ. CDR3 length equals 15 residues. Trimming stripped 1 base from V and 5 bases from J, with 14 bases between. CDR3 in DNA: TGTGCCAGCAGCTTAGGGGCCAGGGCGACGGAGACCCAGTACTTC. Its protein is CASSLGARATETQYF.

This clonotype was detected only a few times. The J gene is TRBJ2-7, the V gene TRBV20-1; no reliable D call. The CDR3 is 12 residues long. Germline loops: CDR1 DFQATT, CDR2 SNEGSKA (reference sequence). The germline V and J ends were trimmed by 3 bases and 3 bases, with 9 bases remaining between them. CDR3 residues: CSASPTGYEQYF. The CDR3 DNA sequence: TGCAGTGCTAGCCCAACCGGCTACGAGCAGTACTTC.

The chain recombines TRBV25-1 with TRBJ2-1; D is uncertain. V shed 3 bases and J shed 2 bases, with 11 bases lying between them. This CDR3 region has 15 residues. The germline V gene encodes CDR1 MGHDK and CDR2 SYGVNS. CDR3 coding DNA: TGTGCCAGCAGTGACCCCCGGGTCCCCTACAATGAGCAGTTCTTC. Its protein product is CASSDPRVPYNEQFF.

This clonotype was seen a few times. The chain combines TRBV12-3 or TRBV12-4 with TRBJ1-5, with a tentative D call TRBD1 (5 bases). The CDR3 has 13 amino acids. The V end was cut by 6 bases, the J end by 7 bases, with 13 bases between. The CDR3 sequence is CASRGDEGQPQHF. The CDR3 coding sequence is TGTGCCAGCAGAGGGGACGAGGGGCAGCCCCAGCATTTT.

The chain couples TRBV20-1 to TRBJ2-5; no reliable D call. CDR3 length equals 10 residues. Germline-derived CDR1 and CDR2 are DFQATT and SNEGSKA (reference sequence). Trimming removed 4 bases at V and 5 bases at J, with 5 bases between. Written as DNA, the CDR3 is TGCAGTGCTAAGAGGGAGACCCAGTACTTC. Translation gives CSAKRETQYF.

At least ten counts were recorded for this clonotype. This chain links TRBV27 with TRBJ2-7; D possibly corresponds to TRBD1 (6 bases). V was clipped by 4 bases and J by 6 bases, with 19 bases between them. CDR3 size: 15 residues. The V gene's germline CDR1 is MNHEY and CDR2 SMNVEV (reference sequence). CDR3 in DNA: TGTGCCAGCAGTTCCCGGCCCATACAGGGAAGCGAGCAGTACTTC. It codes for CASSSRPIQGSEQYF.

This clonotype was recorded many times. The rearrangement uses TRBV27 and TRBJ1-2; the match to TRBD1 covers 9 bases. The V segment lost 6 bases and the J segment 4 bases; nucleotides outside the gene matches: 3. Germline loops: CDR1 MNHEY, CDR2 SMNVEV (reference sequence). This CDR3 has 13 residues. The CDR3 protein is CASSGGQGYGYTF. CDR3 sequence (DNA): TGTGCCAGCAGCGGGGGACAGGGCTATGGCTACACCTTC.

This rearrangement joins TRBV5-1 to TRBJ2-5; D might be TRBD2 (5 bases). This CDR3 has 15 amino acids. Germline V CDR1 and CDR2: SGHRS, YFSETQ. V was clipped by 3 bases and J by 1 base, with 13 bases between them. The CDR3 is CASSCREPTQETQYF. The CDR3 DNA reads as TGCGCCAGCAGCTGCCGGGAACCCACCCAAGAGACCCAGTACTTC.

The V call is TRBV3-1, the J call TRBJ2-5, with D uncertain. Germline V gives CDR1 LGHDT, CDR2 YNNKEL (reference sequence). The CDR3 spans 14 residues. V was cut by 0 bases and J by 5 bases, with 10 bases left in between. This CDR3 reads CASSQEPLPETQYF. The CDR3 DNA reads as TGTGCCAGCAGCCAAGAACCCCTCCCGGAGACCCAGTACTTC.

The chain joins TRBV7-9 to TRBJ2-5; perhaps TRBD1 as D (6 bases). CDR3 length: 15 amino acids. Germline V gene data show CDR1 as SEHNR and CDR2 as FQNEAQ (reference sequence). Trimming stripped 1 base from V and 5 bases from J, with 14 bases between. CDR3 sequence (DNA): TGTGCCAGCAGCTTAGACACACAGGGATGGGAGACCCAGTACTTC. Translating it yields CASSLDTQGWETQYF.

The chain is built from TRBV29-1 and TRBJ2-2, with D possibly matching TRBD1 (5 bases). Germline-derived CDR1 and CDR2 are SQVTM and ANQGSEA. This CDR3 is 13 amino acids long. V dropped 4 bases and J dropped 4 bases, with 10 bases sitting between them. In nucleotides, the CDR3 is TGCAGCGTTGGGCACAGGCCCACCGGGGAGCTGTTTTTT. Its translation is CSVGHRPTGELFF.

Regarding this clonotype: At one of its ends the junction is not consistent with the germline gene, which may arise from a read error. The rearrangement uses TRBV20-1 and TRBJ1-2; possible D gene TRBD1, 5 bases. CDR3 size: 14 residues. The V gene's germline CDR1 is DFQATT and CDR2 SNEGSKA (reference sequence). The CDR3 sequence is CSARDTGGNYGHTF. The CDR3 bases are TGCAGTGCTAGAGATACCGGGGGGAACTATGGCCACACCTTC.

The DNA for the CDR3 is TGTGCCAGCAGTTTATATAGGAGTTGGGGCAATGAGCAGTTCTTC. Its protein is CASSLYRSWGNEQFF. This chain connects TRBV28 to TRBJ2-1, with D unclear. The germline V and J ends were trimmed by 1 base and 6 bases, with 13 bases remaining between them. CDR3 length equals 15 residues. Germline-derived CDR1 and CDR2 are MDHEN and SYDVKM.

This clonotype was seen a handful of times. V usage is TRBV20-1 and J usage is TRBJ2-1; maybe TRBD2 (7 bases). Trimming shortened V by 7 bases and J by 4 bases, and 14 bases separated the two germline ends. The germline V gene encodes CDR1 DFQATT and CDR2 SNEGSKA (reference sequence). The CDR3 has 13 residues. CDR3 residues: CSGGASGYNEQFF. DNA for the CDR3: TGCAGTGGGGGGGCTAGCGGATACAATGAGCAGTTCTTC.

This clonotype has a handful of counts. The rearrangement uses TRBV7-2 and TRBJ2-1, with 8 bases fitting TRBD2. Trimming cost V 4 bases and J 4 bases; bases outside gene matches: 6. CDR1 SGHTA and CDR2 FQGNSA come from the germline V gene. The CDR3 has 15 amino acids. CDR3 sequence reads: CASSSQRGSYNEQFF. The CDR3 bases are TGTGCCAGCAGCTCCCAGCGGGGGTCTTACAATGAGCAGTTCTTC.

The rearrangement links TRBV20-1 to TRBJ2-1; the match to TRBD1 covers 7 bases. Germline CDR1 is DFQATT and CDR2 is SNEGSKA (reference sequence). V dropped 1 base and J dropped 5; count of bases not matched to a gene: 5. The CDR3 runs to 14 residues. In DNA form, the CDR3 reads TGCAGTGCTAGAGGCCGGGACAGAAACAATGAGCAGTTCTTC. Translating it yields CSARGRDRNNEQFF.

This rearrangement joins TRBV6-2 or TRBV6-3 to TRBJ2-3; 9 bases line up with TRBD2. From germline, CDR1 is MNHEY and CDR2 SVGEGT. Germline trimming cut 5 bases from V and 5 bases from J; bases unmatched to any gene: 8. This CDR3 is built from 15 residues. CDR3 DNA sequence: TGTGCCAGCAGTCACTGGGGACTAGCCGGAGATACGCAGTATTTT. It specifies CASSHWGLAGDTQYF.

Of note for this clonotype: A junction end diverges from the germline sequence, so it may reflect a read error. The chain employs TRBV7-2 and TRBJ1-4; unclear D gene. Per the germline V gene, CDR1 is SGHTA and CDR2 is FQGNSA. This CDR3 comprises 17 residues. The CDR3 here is CVSSLATYGATNEKLFF. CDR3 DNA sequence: TGTGTCAGCAGCTTGGCTACTTACGGGGCAACTAATGAAAAACTGTTTTTT.

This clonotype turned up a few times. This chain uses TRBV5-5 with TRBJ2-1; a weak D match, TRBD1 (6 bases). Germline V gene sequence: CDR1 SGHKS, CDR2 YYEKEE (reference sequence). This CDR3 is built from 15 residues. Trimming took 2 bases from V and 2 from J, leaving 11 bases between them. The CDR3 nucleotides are TGTGCCAGCAGCTTACAGGGAACTCCCTACAATGAGCAGTTCTTC. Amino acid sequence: CASSLQGTPYNEQFF.